This note documents a single T cell receptor beta chain sequence. Its antigen is unknown. No base quality values were provided; no much bigger clone lies one nucleotide off. These data are taken from a study of T cells in Graves' hyperthyroidism and ophthalmopathy (dated by TCRdb to the late 2010s). For the wider study: Peripheral blood samples were taken at initial diagnosis, before any treatment was given. After sampling, hyperthyroidism patients received methimazole starting at 30 mg daily, and ophthalmopathy patients received high-dose intravenous methylprednisolone. To identify TCR V-J signatures that set the groups apart, the researchers used a discovery cohort of 100 patients, made up of 40 to 45 with Graves' ophthalmopathy and about 60 with stable Graves' hyperthyroidism. The paper reports TCR Vbeta CDR3 sequencing of some 140 peripheral blood samples: 43 ophthalmopathy, fewer than 85 hyperthyroidism and approximately 17 progressor patients. Thyroid tissue and blood T-cell repertoires from several Graves' hyperthyroidism patients were also compared in the study. The 75 to 100 discovery patients were randomly split 7:3 into training and test sets. Prospective prediction of ophthalmopathy was tested in an independent validation cohort of approximately 19 hyperthyroidism patients and around 16 patients who later progressed to ophthalmopathy.

Stable Graves' hyperthyroidism was defined as the absence of progression to ophthalmopathy over 18 months of follow-up. The hyperthyroidism patients were between 18 and 65 years old and newly diagnosed, with a disease duration of less than 2 months. Exclusion was applied to patients with uncontrolled infections, other autoimmune diseases, pregnancy or lactation. Diagnoses were based on clinical symptoms, serum thyroxine and TRAb, thyroid ultrasound and orbital computed tomography. Ficoll-Paque density gradient centrifugation was used to isolate PBMCs from around 9.1 ml of fresh peripheral blood. Trizol reagent was used to extract total RNA, and RNA quality was then checked on an Agilent 2100 Bioanalyzer. The TCR beta CDR3 regions were amplified from the RNA transcripts. The TCR CDR3 was subjected to a first round of RT-PCR using the HTBI primer set and the Qiagen OneStep RT-PCR kit. Libraries were constructed in a second round of multiplex PCR, after which size selection and purification were carried out. Sequencing of the libraries was done on an Illumina HiSeq2000 using paired-end 100 bp reads. The paper's processing steps were these. Raw data were processed with SOAPnuke, discarding reads with adapters, uncalled bases, mean Phred below 15, or no exact constant-primer or identifier match. High-quality paired reads were merged using COPE v1.2.5, and each unique nucleotide sequence was defined as a clonotype. MiTCR v1.1 was used to align the clonotypes against IMGT TRBV, TRBD and TRBJ reference segments. The analysis included only V-J combinations with a frequency above 0.0001, which together covered over 98% of the repertoires. The TCS score was defined as the ratio of F50 (clonal expansion) to E x V (chaos), calculated using BLOSUM62-based TCRdist between CDR3 peptides within each V-J. Welch's t-statistics and random forest reduced 514 V-J features to roughly 13, which were used in a naive Bayes classifier (R e1071). TCRdb reworked the public reads: Q25 trimming with fastp, MiXCR clone assembly, productive beta chains retained. Rows with a matching CDR3 protein are joined into one entry that keeps the most common DNA and genes. The V and J calls, along with clone size, are taken from TCRdb and not from the paper's own processing. Present in this sample are around 400,000 distinct CDR3 sequences, less than 15% of which were seen just once. Jointly, the top ten make up over 8.5% of the sample.

Beyond this particular receptor, the publication reports: In validation, the model predicted progression to ophthalmopathy with approximately 71% sensitivity and 72% to 85% specificity, a median of 6.5 months before onset. Blood samples also contained most of the expanded thyroid clonotypes (frequency above 0.001), which suggests that blood repertoires may reflect thyroid immune responses. No statistical method was used to fix the sample size in advance, and group allocation was not hidden from the investigators. In cross-validation, a model built on a 13 V-J signature told ophthalmopathy apart from stable hyperthyroidism with over 85% sensitivity and 81% to 82% specificity, and in testing the same model reached 80%/75%.

A distance of 8 bases separates the germline ends of V and J, which lose 4 bases and 2 bases respectively. Based on the germline V gene (reference sequence), the CDR1 and CDR2 sequences are PRHDT and FYEKMQ. The CDR3 spans 13 residues, from the cysteine through the phenylalanine. This entry keeps only the CDR3 DNA: 39 bases, framed from base 1. The source of this sequence is a woman between 18 and 29 years old with Graves' hyperthyroidism. Here the chain combines TRBV13 and TRBJ1-2; a tentative D call is TRBD1 (5 bases match). Source material: blood. Here the CDR3 is given as CASSWGENYGYTF. Read as DNA, the sequence is TGTGCCAGCAGCTGGGGGGAAAACTATGGCTACACCTTC.